This is a list of T cell receptor beta chains from one sample in a study of Graves' ophthalmopathy and Graves' hyperthyroidism. MiXCR, applied by TCRdb to the multiplex PCR reads, yields one record per CDR3 protein. The repertoire has 650,000 to 900,000 distinct CDR3 sequences, 35% to 50% of them found once; the top ten carry roughly 46%. The material sequenced was peripheral blood. All receptors derive from an adult man with Graves' ophthalmopathy. Each CDR3 is given with its conserved first and last residue. Each record gives: V gene, J gene, clone size, D gene, CDR3 DNA, CDR3 protein. A D gene is named only where the DNA matches it firmly. Only some rows state a clone size, as once, few, many or a class for expanded clones.

v_call: TRBV7-9; j_call: TRBJ1-4; clone_size: few; d_call: TRBD1; cdr3_nt: TGTGCCATTGTAGAGGGACAGGCTAATGAAAAACTGTTTTTT; cdr3_aa: CAIVEGQANEKLFF
v_call: TRBV2; j_call: TRBJ1-1; clone_size: few; d_call: NA; cdr3_nt: TGTGCCAGCTCCCCAGGCCCGGGCGGTATTACTGAAGCTTTCTTT; cdr3_aa: CASSPGPGGITEAFF
v_call: TRBV15; j_call: TRBJ1-6; clone_size: NA; d_call: NA; cdr3_nt: TGTGCCACCAGCCCCGGGAGGAATTCACCCCTCCACTTT; cdr3_aa: CATSPGRNSPLHF
v_call: TRBV24-1; j_call: TRBJ2-2; clone_size: many; d_call: NA; cdr3_nt: TGTGCCACCAGTGTAGGGGCGAACACCGGGGAGCTGTTTTTT; cdr3_aa: CATSVGANTGELFF
v_call: TRBV10-3; j_call: TRBJ1-2; clone_size: many; d_call: NA; cdr3_nt: TGTGCCATCAGTGTACAGGAAAACTATGGCTACACCTTC; cdr3_aa: CAISVQENYGYTF
v_call: TRBV7-9; j_call: TRBJ1-6; clone_size: NA; d_call: NA; cdr3_nt: TGTGCCAGCAGCCAAGGGAAGGGGCGATATAATTCACCCCTCCACTTT; cdr3_aa: CASSQGKGRYNSPLHF
v_call: TRBV4-1; j_call: TRBJ1-2; clone_size: NA; d_call: NA; cdr3_nt: TGCGCCAGCAGCCAAGCCCATCCCCCTATATTCGATTTTGTTAACTATGGCTACACCTTC; cdr3_aa: CASSQAHPPIFDFVNYGYTF
v_call: TRBV10-3; j_call: TRBJ2-2; clone_size: NA; d_call: TRBD1; cdr3_nt: TGTGCCATCAGAGAAAGACAGGGGTTCGGGTTCGACACCGGGGAGCTGTTTTTT; cdr3_aa: CAIRERQGFGFDTGELFF
v_call: TRBV20-1; j_call: TRBJ2-5; clone_size: NA; d_call: NA; cdr3_nt: TGCAGTGCTTTACTAGTGTTCCGAGAGACCCAGTACTTC; cdr3_aa: CSALLVFRETQYF
v_call: TRBV7-6; j_call: TRBJ1-6; clone_size: many; d_call: NA; cdr3_nt: TGTGCCAGCAGCCGGGACACATTAACTGCCTATAATTCACCCCTCCACTTT; cdr3_aa: CASSRDTLTAYNSPLHF
v_call: TRBV20-1; j_call: TRBJ1-2; clone_size: few; d_call: TRBD1; cdr3_nt: TGCAGTGCCGGACAGGGCGAGATCTATGGCTACACCTTC; cdr3_aa: CSAGQGEIYGYTF
v_call: TRBV7-2; j_call: TRBJ2-5; clone_size: few; d_call: NA; cdr3_nt: TGTGCCAGCAGTTCCTGGGGGGGCGCAAACCAAGAGACCCAGTACTTC; cdr3_aa: CASSSWGGANQETQYF
v_call: TRBV29-1; j_call: TRBJ1-1; clone_size: NA; d_call: NA; cdr3_nt: TGCAGCGTCGAGGCGGCAGAGGGTGGCACTGAAGCTCTCTTT; cdr3_aa: CSVEAAEGGTEALF
v_call: TRBV7-2; j_call: TRBJ2-7; clone_size: few; d_call: TRBD1; cdr3_nt: TGTGCCAGCAGCAGTAGAGGGGACAGCGCAATTTACGAGCAGTACTTC; cdr3_aa: CASSSRGDSAIYEQYF
v_call: TRBV9; j_call: TRBJ2-5; clone_size: many; d_call: NA; cdr3_nt: TGTGCCAGCAGCGTAAGCGGGGAGACCCAGTACTTC; cdr3_aa: CASSVSGETQYF
v_call: TRBV7-9; j_call: TRBJ1-4; clone_size: NA; d_call: TRBD1; cdr3_nt: TGTGCCAGCAGCTTAGCGGCTGGGACAGCGAATGAAAAACTGTTTTTT; cdr3_aa: CASSLAAGTANEKLFF
v_call: TRBV7-9; j_call: TRBJ2-2; clone_size: few; d_call: NA; cdr3_nt: TGTGCCAGCAGCTTGGACCTGCGCACCGGGGAGCTGTTTTTT; cdr3_aa: CASSLDLRTGELFF
v_call: TRBV2; j_call: TRBJ2-7; clone_size: NA; d_call: NA; cdr3_nt: TGTGCCAGCGTTGACTCGGGCCGCGAGCAGTACTTC; cdr3_aa: CASVDSGREQYF
v_call: TRBV25-1; j_call: TRBJ1-6; clone_size: NA; d_call: TRBD1; cdr3_nt: TGTGCCAGCAGTCCTCGACAGGGAAATTCACCCCTCCACTTT; cdr3_aa: CASSPRQGNSPLHF
v_call: TRBV24-1; j_call: TRBJ2-7; clone_size: many; d_call: NA; cdr3_nt: TGTGCCACCAGTACGGGCTACGAGCAGTACTTC; cdr3_aa: CATSTGYEQYF
v_call: TRBV19; j_call: TRBJ2-2; clone_size: many; d_call: TRBD2; cdr3_nt: TGTGCCAGTAGGCAAGGTAGACTAGCGGGGGACACCGGGGAGCTGTTTTTT; cdr3_aa: CASRQGRLAGDTGELFF
v_call: TRBV7-9; j_call: TRBJ2-7; clone_size: many; d_call: NA; cdr3_nt: TGTGCCAGCAGCTTAGCGGACTCCTCCTACGAGCAGTACTTC; cdr3_aa: CASSLADSSYEQYF
v_call: TRBV5-6; j_call: TRBJ1-5; clone_size: NA; d_call: NA; cdr3_nt: TGTGCCAGCAGCTTTTATAGTCGCAATCAGCCCCAGCATTTT; cdr3_aa: CASSFYSRNQPQHF
v_call: TRBV7-2; j_call: TRBJ1-1; clone_size: few; d_call: NA; cdr3_nt: TGTGCCAGCAGGGCCCTATACAGTATCTCGAACACTGAAGCTTTCTTT; cdr3_aa: CASRALYSISNTEAFF
v_call: TRBV2; j_call: TRBJ1-5; clone_size: many; d_call: NA; cdr3_nt: TGTGCCAGCAGTGCAGGTTGGCCCCAGCATTTT; cdr3_aa: CASSAGWPQHF
v_call: TRBV10-3; j_call: TRBJ1-2; clone_size: many; d_call: TRBD1; cdr3_nt: TGTGCCAGCACTAGGACAGGGCGGGACTATGGCTACACCTTC; cdr3_aa: CASTRTGRDYGYTF
v_call: TRBV25-1; j_call: TRBJ2-2; clone_size: NA; d_call: NA; cdr3_nt: TGTGCCAGCTCACCACTCCGGGACGGAAGAAACACCGGGGAGCTGTTTTTT; cdr3_aa: CASSPLRDGRNTGELFF
v_call: TRBV7-3; j_call: TRBJ1-5; clone_size: few; d_call: NA; cdr3_nt: TGTGCCAGCAGCTTAATGCAGAACAATCAGCCCCAGCATTTT; cdr3_aa: CASSLMQNNQPQHF
v_call: TRBV29-1; j_call: TRBJ1-4; clone_size: NA; d_call: NA; cdr3_nt: TGCAGCGTTACGAGACGGTATAATGAAAAACTGTTTTTT; cdr3_aa: CSVTRRYNEKLFF
v_call: TRBV7-2; j_call: TRBJ1-4; clone_size: few; d_call: TRBD1; cdr3_nt: TGTGCCAGCAGCCAAGGCCTGACAGGGAACGAAAAACTGTTTTTT; cdr3_aa: CASSQGLTGNEKLFF
v_call: TRBV2; j_call: TRBJ1-1; clone_size: NA; d_call: NA; cdr3_nt: TGTGCCAGCGCTCTCATGAACACTGAAGCTTTCTTT; cdr3_aa: CASALMNTEAFF
v_call: TRBV5-6; j_call: TRBJ2-7; clone_size: few; d_call: NA; cdr3_nt: TGTGCCAGCAGCTTTGTTTCGACTAGGTCGAACTACGAGCAGTACTTC; cdr3_aa: CASSFVSTRSNYEQYF
v_call: TRBV7-8; j_call: TRBJ2-7; clone_size: few; d_call: NA; cdr3_nt: TGTGCCAGCAGCCAAGACGTCGGGGGTGGGTCCTACGAGCAGTACTTC; cdr3_aa: CASSQDVGGGSYEQYF
v_call: TRBV20-1; j_call: TRBJ2-7; clone_size: few; d_call: NA; cdr3_nt: TGCAGTGCGAACCTAGCGGGACAGGACGAGCAGTACTTC; cdr3_aa: CSANLAGQDEQYF
v_call: TRBV7-9; j_call: TRBJ1-5; clone_size: NA; d_call: NA; cdr3_nt: TGTGCCAGCACCCCCGAGGGAGTACAGAATAGCAATCAGCCCCAGCATTTT; cdr3_aa: CASTPEGVQNSNQPQHF
v_call: TRBV19; j_call: TRBJ2-7; clone_size: NA; d_call: NA; cdr3_nt: TGTGCCAGTAGTTCTGGGGGTCACTCCTACGAGCAGTACTTC; cdr3_aa: CASSSGGHSYEQYF
v_call: TRBV7-2; j_call: TRBJ2-2; clone_size: NA; d_call: NA; cdr3_nt: TGTGCCAGCAGCCCGCGGCGCGGGATTACCAGGGAGCTGTTTTTT; cdr3_aa: CASSPRRGITRELFF
v_call: TRBV7-6; j_call: TRBJ2-7; clone_size: NA; d_call: NA; cdr3_nt: TGTGCCAGCAGCGTCGCGGAAAGGGCCGGGTCCTACGAGCAGTACTTC; cdr3_aa: CASSVAERAGSYEQYF
v_call: TRBV2; j_call: TRBJ1-6; clone_size: many; d_call: NA; cdr3_nt: TGTGCCAGCAGTGACATTCCGAATTCACCCCTCCACTTT; cdr3_aa: CASSDIPNSPLHF
v_call: TRBV6-1; j_call: TRBJ1-1; clone_size: NA; d_call: TRBD1; cdr3_nt: TGTGCCAGCAGAGTGGAACAGGGGGCTGAAGCTTTCTTT; cdr3_aa: CASRVEQGAEAFF
v_call: TRBV29-1; j_call: TRBJ2-7; clone_size: many; d_call: NA; cdr3_nt: TGCAGCGTTCTAGGTAGGGTATACAGTGAGCAGTACTTC; cdr3_aa: CSVLGRVYSEQYF
v_call: TRBV6-5; j_call: TRBJ1-3; clone_size: NA; d_call: NA; cdr3_nt: TGTGCCAGCTTATTCGGGGTCTCTGGAAACACCATATATTTT; cdr3_aa: CASLFGVSGNTIYF
v_call: TRBV6-5; j_call: TRBJ2-7; clone_size: many; d_call: NA; cdr3_nt: TGTGCCAGCAGTTACCGGGCAGGGGAGGGTTACGAGCAGTACTTC; cdr3_aa: CASSYRAGEGYEQYF
v_call: TRBV29-1; j_call: TRBJ1-2; clone_size: many; d_call: NA; cdr3_nt: TGCAGCGTTGAAACATATGGCTACACCTTC; cdr3_aa: CSVETYGYTF
v_call: TRBV12-3/TRBV12-4; j_call: TRBJ2-7; clone_size: many; d_call: TRBD2; cdr3_nt: TGTGCCAGCAGTTTTGCTAGCGGGACCTACGAGCAGTACTTC; cdr3_aa: CASSFASGTYEQYF
v_call: TRBV3-1; j_call: TRBJ1-5; clone_size: many; d_call: TRBD1; cdr3_nt: TGTGCCAGTAGTCAGGGGACAGGGGGCAATCAGCCCCAGCATTTT; cdr3_aa: CASSQGTGGNQPQHF
v_call: TRBV24-1; j_call: TRBJ1-5; clone_size: NA; d_call: TRBD1; cdr3_nt: TGTGCCACCAGTGACCCCGACAGGGCGGTCGAGACCCAGCATTTT; cdr3_aa: CATSDPDRAVETQHF
v_call: TRBV15; j_call: TRBJ1-6; clone_size: once; d_call: NA; cdr3_nt: TGTGCCACCAGCGTTGGAAACATTAATTCACCCTTCCACTTT; cdr3_aa: CATSVGNINSPFHF
v_call: TRBV7-8; j_call: TRBJ2-5; clone_size: few; d_call: TRBD1; cdr3_nt: TGTGCCAGCAGCTTAGGACAGGGGGTTCGGGAGACCCAGTACTTC; cdr3_aa: CASSLGQGVRETQYF
v_call: TRBV7-6; j_call: TRBJ1-1; clone_size: NA; d_call: NA; cdr3_nt: TGTGCCAGCAGCTTGGAACCGTTAGGGTCGGGCACTGAAGCTTTCTTT; cdr3_aa: CASSLEPLGSGTEAFF
v_call: TRBV20-1; j_call: TRBJ1-1; clone_size: few; d_call: NA; cdr3_nt: TGCAGTGCTCCCATACCGGGACATAACACTGAAGCTTTCTTT; cdr3_aa: CSAPIPGHNTEAFF
v_call: TRBV2; j_call: TRBJ1-5; clone_size: NA; d_call: NA; cdr3_nt: TGTGCCAGCAGGGATCACCGGACCCAGCATTTT; cdr3_aa: CASRDHRTQHF
v_call: TRBV24-1; j_call: TRBJ1-5; clone_size: NA; d_call: NA; cdr3_nt: TGTGCCAGCAGTGCTGGCCGGACAGTCAATCAGCCCCAGCATTTT; cdr3_aa: CASSAGRTVNQPQHF
v_call: TRBV28; j_call: TRBJ1-2; clone_size: few; d_call: NA; cdr3_nt: TGTGCCAGCGGAGGGGGACTCCTATTCTATGGCTACACCTTC; cdr3_aa: CASGGGLLFYGYTF
v_call: TRBV19; j_call: TRBJ1-1; clone_size: few; d_call: TRBD1; cdr3_nt: TGTGCCAGTAGTCTCAGTCGTCCAGGGGGCAGGAACACTGAAGCTTTCTTT; cdr3_aa: CASSLSRPGGRNTEAFF
v_call: TRBV2; j_call: TRBJ1-1; clone_size: once; d_call: TRBD1; cdr3_nt: TGCGCCAGCAGCCAAGAAGTCGGGACAGGGTCTGAAGCTTTCTTT; cdr3_aa: CASSQEVGTGSEAFF
v_call: TRBV19; j_call: TRBJ2-7; clone_size: once; d_call: TRBD1; cdr3_nt: TGTGCCAGTAGTATGGGACAGATGAGCTCCTACGAGCAGTACTTC; cdr3_aa: CASSMGQMSSYEQYF
v_call: TRBV2; j_call: TRBJ1-2; clone_size: NA; d_call: NA; cdr3_nt: TGTGCCAGCAGTGTACTAAAAACAGGGAACTATGGCTACACCTTC; cdr3_aa: CASSVLKTGNYGYTF
v_call: TRBV10-3; j_call: TRBJ2-3; clone_size: NA; d_call: NA; cdr3_nt: TGTGCCATCAGTGAAGGGCTCGGGGATACGCAGTATTTT; cdr3_aa: CAISEGLGDTQYF
v_call: TRBV7-2; j_call: TRBJ1-2; clone_size: many; d_call: TRBD1; cdr3_nt: TGTGCCAGCAGCTTGGCTGGACAGGGGCCCTATGGCTACACCTTC; cdr3_aa: CASSLAGQGPYGYTF